This T cell receptor (beta chain) is from a study of neoadjuvant anti-PD-1 for oral cavity cancer. Across the study: Patients mostly received three to four biweekly nivolumab doses at 3 mg/kg before surgery. Around day 43, patients without progression received a fourth nivolumab dose before surgery. General study findings and limits: Pretreatment Treg/Th17 ratio correlated inversely with post-treatment tumor clonality.

The CDR3 spans 16 residues. Germline CDR1 reads SGHTA; CDR2 reads FQGNSA. The V gene end was trimmed by 5 bases and the J gene end by 6 bases; junction bases not matched to a gene: 9. With regard to this clone: Its antigen is unidentified.

Libraries were prepared by immunoSEQ multiplex PCR; TCRdb keeps only in-frame clonotypes and omits some of them. The sample shows more than 9,500 clones, over 55% of them seen only once. The time point is: after neoadjuvant nivolumab, at surgical resection. No culture or expansion preceded analysis of these blood cells. The source of this sequence is a person aged 40 to 85 with oral cavity squamous cell carcinoma. The chain combines TRBV7-2 with TRBJ2-2; 10 bases map to TRBD2. Sample: PBMCs, taken after nivolumab (anti-PD-1) treatment. The CDR3 DNA is TGTGCCAGCAGCCTAACTAGCGGGGCTCGCTCCGGGGAGCTGTTTTTT. Translating gives CASSLTSGARSGELFF.